This section outlines one T cell receptor (beta chain) sequence together with its context. Original handling: Amplification of reference gene primers provided the estimated nucleated cell counts. Only in-frame clones appear in the TCRdb table, and some are missing; sequencing was by immunoSEQ multiplex PCR. V, J and clone size are those of that table, while D and trimming were read from the DNA. Here the sample spans approximately 290,000 clones, roughly 91% being singletons. V lost 6 bases and J 10 bases, leaving 13 bases between the germline ends. This CDR3 contains 13 residues. The germline gives CDR1 MNHEY, CDR2 SVGAGI. The sample originates from a study of blood T cell repertoires in COVID-19. About the research overall: The samples span acute and convalescent COVID-19 from the United States, Italy and Spain. In each case, the material was cDNA or gDNA derived from T cells, B-cell-depleted T cells, or PBMCs.

This sequence originates from a man aged 25 to 40 with acute or convalescent COVID-19. The chain links TRBV6-5 to TRBJ1-6; weak D call: TRBD1 (5 bases). Sequencing input: peripheral blood. The CDR3 reads CASRGGFGSPLHF. The CDR3 nucleotides read TGTGCCAGCAGGGGGGGTTTTGGGTCACCCCTCCACTTT.